This TCR beta chain was recorded in a study of CD8 T cells in acute hepatitis C reinfection (dated by TCRdb to the early 2020s). Describing the broader study: The study profiled the TCRbeta repertoire of CD8+ T cells specific for the HCV NS3-1073 epitope during acute infection and after viral clearance. Paired acute and follow-up samples were contributed by four of the spontaneous resolvers.

Via the germline V gene, CDR1 is SGHTS and CDR2 YDEGEE. The CDR3 contains 14 residues, cysteine and phenylalanine counted. CDR3 DNA is the only sequence kept; it has 42 bases, read in frame from the first base. V and J lose 4 bases and 0 bases, and a span of 8 bases separates them. About this clone: Its antigen remains unidentified. No base qualities exist here, and no much larger clone lies one base off it.

Genomic DNA was extracted from FACS-sorted cells, and TCRbeta chains were sequenced through the commercial immunoSEQ service. Processing in the source paper ran as follows. ImmunoSEQ Analyzer software v3.0 and R v3.5.1 were used to analyze the repertoire data. Only productive rearrangements were analyzed, because sequences with stop codons or out-of-frame rearrangements were removed. The sequencing provider supplied the Simpson diversity, Shannon entropy, CDR3 length and nucleotide addition metrics. Clonotypes were categorized by frequency as dominant, sub-dominant, low or lowest abundance, and clonotypes below 0.1% were excluded from most analyses. A CDR3 amino acid clonotype was designated public if detected in at least two subjects at a cumulative frequency of at least 0.5%. In TCRdb, the immuneACCESS table is reduced to in-frame sequences with V and J assigned. These tables do not hold every clone; where another copy was compared, an unresolved V gene accounts for under half, and the others remain unexplained. The DNA was the basis for D and trimming; V, J and clone size are from that table. The sample table shows some 38,000 clones, and around nine tenths are seen once. The ten top clones hold 0.4% to 0.6% of the sample.

General conclusions and limits of the study: Diversity in the NS3-1073 specific repertoires was high, and no significant differences in diversity emerged among acute resolver, follow-up resolver and acute chronic samples. Regardless of outcome, some 13 public clonotypes were found, and one public clonotype used V04-02/J02-02. Because bulk sequencing covered only the TCRbeta chain, the alphabeta pairing of the public clonotypes could not be determined. Preferential use of the TRBV04 and TRBV06 gene families was observed in all groups, and this preferential usage was not explained by overrepresentation in the naive pool. CDR3 sequences shared with other epitopes were rarely observed, and exact matching may have been limited by differing sequencing approaches. NS3-1073 specific cells were too rare to sort in chronically infected subjects, so no follow-up repertoires exist for those subjects.

The sample's time point label is to be understood as: naive CD8 control sorted from an acute-time-point sample. Enrolled in the Montreal Hepatitis C Cohort (HEPCO) in Canada, the donors were people who inject drugs, and these donors were followed every 3 months. Acute primary HCV infection was defined as a positive HCV RNA or antibody test after a negative test within the previous 24 weeks. Cells were surface stained with CD3, CD8 and CD45RO antibodies, and an aqua fixable dye was used to exclude dead cells. The cohort additionally had more than 5 subjects who developed chronic infection, which was defined as HCV RNA positivity at 24 weeks. Once thawed from cryostorage, peripheral blood mononuclear cells underwent negative selection via the MACS CD8+ T cell Isolation Kit to obtain CD8+ T cells. Cells were sorted on a BD FACSAria II cell sorter.

The chain couples TRBV5-8 to TRBJ1-3, with an unclear D gene assignment. Sequenced input: naive CD8+ T cells from PBMCs. Explained via the paper, the cell subset or site label denotes: sorted total naive CD45RO-negative CD8+ T cells. The receptor was isolated from a man in his thirties or forties with chronic hepatitis C. The CDR3 protein: CASSTSVSGNTIYF. DNA sequence: TGTGCCAGCAGCACTTCGGTCTCTGGAAACACCATATATTTT.